Below are 30 T cell receptor beta chains sequenced from a single sample in a study of blood T cell repertoires in COVID-19. Libraries were prepared by immunoSEQ multiplex PCR; TCRdb keeps only in-frame clonotypes and omits some of them. The sample carries 90,000 to 150,000 clones, 65% to 80% recorded once. Sequencing was carried out using peripheral blood. The receptor set was obtained from a man aged 45-60 years with acute or convalescent COVID-19.

CDR3 sequence: CASSQVVRVVHEQFF. CDR3 bases: TGTGCCAGCAGCCAAGTGGTCAGGGTAGTCCATGAGCAGTTCTTC. V usage is TRBV14 and J usage is TRBJ2-1, with D maybe TRBD1 (5 bases). This CDR3 is 15 amino acids long. The V end was cut by 1 base, the J end by 8 bases, with 15 bases between. Germline V gives CDR1 SGHDN, CDR2 FVKESK.

The gene calls are TRBV7-9 and TRBJ1-1; the D gene is possibly TRBD1 (5 bases). In germline, CDR1 is SEHNR, CDR2 FQNEAQ (reference sequence). The CDR3 runs to 14 residues. Trimming pared 5 bases from V and 7 bases from J, leaving 17 bases between. This CDR3 reads CASSRGGASDEAFF. CDR3 in DNA: TGTGCCAGCAGCCGGGGAGGGGCGTCGGATGAAGCTTTCTTT.

The rearrangement uses TRBV3-1 (or the pseudogene TRBV3-2) and TRBJ1-4; D not certain. CDR3 length: 13 residues. V lost 4 bases, J lost 4 bases, and 7 bases lay in between. The germline V gene encodes CDR1 LGHDT and CDR2 YNNKEL (reference sequence). The CDR3 loop is CASSRGLNEKLFF. As DNA, the CDR3 is TGTGCCAGCAGCCGTGGACTTAATGAAAAACTGTTTTTT.

The rearrangement uses TRBV7-8 and TRBJ2-5; 13 bases align to TRBD2. There are 18 residues in the CDR3. Unmatched junction bases numbered 15, after V lost 2 bases and J lost 9 bases. Germline loops: CDR1 SGHVS, CDR2 FQNEAQ. This chain's CDR3 is CASSLFRLAGGRTGAQYF. CDR3 nucleotides: TGTGCCAGCAGCTTATTTCGACTAGCGGGAGGTAGAACGGGGGCCCAGTACTTC.

The count of this clone is one. J is TRBJ1-1 and V is TRBV2, with 11 bases fitting TRBD1. V lost 4 bases and J lost 4; bases outside the gene matches: 2. The CDR3 spans 14 residues. From germline, CDR1 is SNHLY and CDR2 FYNNEI. The chain's CDR3 is CASSVGTGGTEAFF. DNA for the CDR3: TGTGCCAGCAGTGTGGGGACAGGGGGCACTGAAGCTTTCTTT. The variable domain in full, with the rest retrieved from reference TRBV2 and TRBJ1-1, is EPEVTQTPSHQVTQMGQEVILRCVPISNHLYFYWYRQILGQKVEFLVSFYNNEISEKSEIFDDQFSVERPDGSNFTLKIRSTKLEDSAMYFCASSVGTGGTEAFFGQGTRLTVV.

The table lists this clone with a count of one. This chain uses TRBV6-5 with TRBJ2-2; possible D gene TRBD1, 6 bases. Germline CDR1 reads MNHEY; CDR2 reads SVGAGI. The ends were cut back, 2 bases at V and 4 bases at J, with 11 bases in the middle. This CDR3 is 15 amino acids long. CDR3 sequence: CASSYNRVGTGELFF. CDR3 coding DNA: TGTGCCAGCAGTTACAACAGGGTTGGCACCGGGGAGCTGTTTTTT.

The sample holds a few counts of this clone. The rearrangement links TRBV19 to TRBJ2-2; 8 bases match TRBD1. This CDR3 is 19 amino acids long. V lost 4 bases and J lost 3; bases outside the gene matches: 16. Germline V gives CDR1 LNHDA, CDR2 SQIVND (reference sequence). The CDR3 nucleotides are TGTGCCAGTAGTACCCCGTCCGGCCAGGGGGCGCGAGACACCGGGGAGCTGTTTTTT. This translates into CASSTPSGQGARDTGELFF.

The chain combines TRBV6-1 with TRBJ2-2; 13 bases agree with TRBD2. After removal of 3 bases from V and 5 bases from J, the junction contained 0 bases not matched to a gene. The CDR3 contains 15 residues. Germline V gives CDR1 MNHNS, CDR2 SASEGT. The CDR3 nucleotides are TGTGCCAGCAGTGAGGGACTAGCGGGGACCGGGGAGCTGTTTTTT. This sequence encodes CASSEGLAGTGELFF.

V gene TRBV9 combines with J gene TRBJ2-2; TRBD2 aligns across 11 bases. This CDR3 contains 16 residues. After removal of 4 bases from V and 3 bases from J, the junction contained 5 bases not matched to a gene. The germline CDR1 and CDR2 sequences are SGDLS and YYNGEE. The CDR3 here is CASSIIAGGHTGELFF. As DNA, the CDR3 is TGTGCCAGCAGCATTATAGCGGGGGGGCACACCGGGGAGCTGTTTTTT. Together with reference TRBV9 and TRBJ2-2, the CDR3 gives the full variable domain: DSGVTQTPKHLITATGQRVTLRCSPRSGDLSVYWYQQSLDQGLQFLIQYYNGEERAKGNILERFSAQQFPDLHSELNLSSLELGDSALYFCASSIIAGGHTGELFFGEGSRLTVL.

The chain joins TRBV19 to TRBJ2-1, with a tentative D call TRBD1 (5 bases). Germline values: CDR1 LNHDA, CDR2 SQIVND (reference sequence). The length of the CDR3 is 15 residues. Trimming removed 6 bases from V and 7 bases from J, with 19 bases in between. The chain's CDR3 is CASSLIRVARNEQFF. DNA of the CDR3: TGTGCCAGTAGCCTAATCAGGGTCGCGCGAAATGAGCAGTTCTTC.

The chain carries TRBV5-6 and TRBJ2-7; TRBD2 agrees at 7 bases. Germline lookup yields CDR1 SGHDT and CDR2 YYEEEE. Losses at the gene ends were 0 bases for V and 6 bases for J; bases not matched to a gene: 3. This CDR3 has 13 amino acids. This CDR3 is CASSLGLAVEQYF. CDR3 coding DNA: TGTGCCAGCAGCTTGGGTCTAGCGGTCGAGCAGTACTTC.

The chain employs TRBV7-9 and TRBJ2-3; D is possibly TRBD2 (5 bases). The V gene lost 2 bases and the J gene lost 4 bases, with 13 bases spanning the gap. This CDR3 is 15 amino acids long. Germline V gene lookup returns CDR1 SEHNR and CDR2 FQNEAQ (reference sequence). CDR3 DNA sequence: TGTGCCAGCAGCTTACGACGCCTAGCTGCAGATACGCAGTATTTT. It specifies CASSLRRLAADTQYF. Looking up the rest from reference TRBV7-9 and TRBJ2-3 gives the full variable domain: DTGVSQNPRHKITKRGQNVTFRCDPISEHNRLYWYRQTLGQGPEFLTYFQNEAQLEKSRLLSDRFSAERPKGSFSTLEIQRTEQGDSAMYLCASSLRRLAADTQYFGPGTRLTVL.

V and J are TRBV7-9 and TRBJ1-2, with TRBD1 matching over 10 bases. The J segment lost 6 bases and the V segment lost 5 bases, leaving 3 bases of the junction unmatched. CDR1 is SEHNR and CDR2 is FQNEAQ in the germline V gene (reference sequence). This CDR3 contains 13 residues. The CDR3: CASSPDRGHGYTF. Here the CDR3 DNA reads TGTGCCAGCAGCCCCGACAGGGGGCATGGCTACACCTTC.

V usage is TRBV19 and J usage is TRBJ2-6; D ambiguous. Germline V gene sequence: CDR1 LNHDA, CDR2 SQIVND (reference sequence). The CDR3 is 15 amino acids. Trimming pared 3 bases from V and 0 bases from J, leaving 6 bases between. CDR3 loop: CASSIHNSGANVLTF. CDR3 DNA sequence: TGTGCCAGTAGTATCCACAACTCTGGGGCCAACGTCCTGACTTTC.

This chain links TRBV6-6 with TRBJ1-4; D gene uncertain. The V gene lost 1 base and the J gene lost 8 bases, with 14 bases spanning the gap. Germline V CDR1 and CDR2: MNHNY, SVGAGI (reference sequence). CDR3 size: 15 residues. The CDR3 DNA sequence: TGTGCCAGCAGTTACTTACAGTCAAACTTCGAAAAACTGTTTTTT. Protein product: CASSYLQSNFEKLFF.

The chain links TRBV28 to TRBJ2-4; 11 bases agree with TRBD2. CDR3 size: 14 residues. The germline CDR1 and CDR2 sequences are MDHEN and SYDVKM. V gave up 10 bases and J gave up 9 bases; unmatched junction bases: 11. The CDR3 reads CATRLAGGGGIQYF. DNA for the CDR3: TGTGCCACCCGTCTAGCGGGAGGTGGTGGCATTCAGTACTTC.

This sequence joins TRBV7-9 and TRBJ2-1; no reliable D call. Germline V gene data show CDR1 as SEHNR and CDR2 as FQNEAQ (reference sequence). The CDR3 is 11 residues long. Trimming removed 3 bases from V and 7 bases from J, with 4 bases in between. CDR3: CASSFQNEQFF. The CDR3 DNA is TGTGCCAGCAGCTTCCAGAATGAGCAGTTCTTC.

The V gene is TRBV5-6, the J gene TRBJ2-7; 9 bases agree with TRBD1. V shed 1 base, J shed 6 bases, and the junction held 8 bases outside the gene matches. Germline V gene lookup returns CDR1 SGHDT and CDR2 YYEEEE. The CDR3 runs to 15 residues. The CDR3 region is CASSLMDRGISEQYF. The CDR3 DNA follows: TGTGCCAGCAGCTTGATGGACAGGGGTATTTCCGAGCAGTACTTC. Complete variable domain (other parts from reference TRBV5-6 and TRBJ2-7): DAGVTQSPTHLIKTRGQQVTLRCSPKSGHDTVSWYQQALGQGPQFIFQYYEEEERQRGNFPDRFSGHQFPNYSSELNVNALLLGDSALYLCASSLMDRGISEQYFGPGTRLTVT.

The chain combines TRBV5-1 with TRBJ2-3; 9 bases match TRBD2. With V trimmed by 5 bases and J by 6 bases, 7 bases remained unmatched. The CDR3 has 14 residues. Germline V CDR1 and CDR2: SGHRS, YFSETQ. This CDR3 reads CASRLAGFRDTQYF. The CDR3 nucleotides read TGCGCCAGCAGGCTAGCGGGATTCAGGGATACGCAGTATTTT.

The V call is TRBV10-1, the J call TRBJ2-1, with D tentatively TRBD1 (6 bases). Germline CDR1 reads WNHNN; CDR2 reads SYGVQD (reference sequence). Trimming took off 5 bases at V and 12 bases at J, with 17 bases between the two ends. There are 13 residues in the CDR3. CDR3 amino acids: CASSKTQGFWQFF. The CDR3 DNA follows: TGCGCCAGCAGTAAGACCCAGGGGTTTTGGCAGTTCTTC.

Notes on this clone: At the DNA level, this CDR3 is encoded by other sequences in the same sample as well. This chain uses TRBV24-1 with TRBJ1-5, with a possible D match to TRBD1 (5 bases). Trimming removed 4 bases at V and 5 bases at J, with 8 bases between. The CDR3 totals 13 residues. Germline V gives CDR1 KGHDR, CDR2 SFDVKD. In DNA form, the CDR3 reads TGTGCCACCAGTGACCGGGGGGATCAGCCCCAGCATTTT. Translation gives CATSDRGDQPQHF.

The V call is TRBV19, the J call TRBJ1-5; D might be TRBD1 (6 bases). The CDR3 sequence is 17 residues long. CDR1 is LNHDA and CDR2 is SQIVND in the germline V gene (reference sequence). Trimming removed 7 bases at V and 0 bases at J, with 19 bases between. The CDR3 DNA sequence: TGTGCCAGTATAGGGACCGGGACATCATATAGCAATCAGCCCCAGCATTTT. Encoded protein: CASIGTGTSYSNQPQHF.

The rearrangement links TRBV5-6 to TRBJ2-5; D is undetermined. This CDR3 contains 16 residues. The V gene's germline CDR1 is SGHDT and CDR2 YYEEEE. V was shortened by 0 bases and J by 0 bases, with 12 bases between the two germline ends. CDR3 DNA sequence: TGTGCCAGCAGCTTGGGACTCTTATTGTACCAAGAGACCCAGTACTTC. Translating gives CASSLGLLLYQETQYF.

The count of this clone is one. This chain links TRBV28 with TRBJ1-4; 9 bases are shared with TRBD1. The CDR3 runs 16 residues. The V gene end was trimmed by 7 bases and the J gene end by 8 bases; junction bases not matched to a gene: 14. CDR1 is MDHEN, CDR2 SYDVKM, per germline. Written as DNA, the CDR3 is TGTGCCAGCACCATTCCACGCGGGACAGGGCAGGAAAAACTGTTTTTT. This translates into CASTIPRGTGQEKLFF.

Points on this clone: A junction boundary mismatches the germline segment, possibly from a read error. V usage is TRBV5-6 and J usage is TRBJ2-7, with 14 bases lining up with TRBD2. The CDR3 runs 14 residues. From germline, CDR1 is SGHDT and CDR2 YYEEEE. The CDR3 reads CASNPGTSGSRTDF. CDR3 sequence (DNA): TGTGCCAGCAACCCCGGGACTAGCGGGAGTCGTACGGACTTC.

The rearrangement uses TRBV2 and TRBJ2-3; possible D gene TRBD2, 5 bases. The CDR3 has 12 residues. The V gene's germline CDR1 is SNHLY and CDR2 FYNNEI. V shed 0 bases and J shed 8 bases, with 6 bases lying between them. The CDR3 loop reads CASSEAGGTQYF. DNA for the CDR3: TGTGCCAGCAGTGAAGCTGGAGGTACGCAGTATTTT. The full variable domain, its missing parts supplied by reference TRBV2 and TRBJ2-3, is EPEVTQTPSHQVTQMGQEVILRCVPISNHLYFYWYRQILGQKVEFLVSFYNNEISEKSEIFDDQFSVERPDGSNFTLKIRSTKLEDSAMYFCASSEAGGTQYFGPGTRLTVL.

The chain joins TRBV19 to TRBJ1-4, with 7 bases aligning to TRBD1. Germline lookup yields CDR1 LNHDA and CDR2 SQIVND (reference sequence). This CDR3 has 14 amino acids. V gave up 3 bases and J gave up 6 bases; unmatched junction bases: 4. In DNA, the CDR3 is TGTGCCAGTAGTATCGTGACAGGGCATGAAAAACTGTTTTTT. Translated, it gives CASSIVTGHEKLFF. Drawing the rest from reference TRBV19 and TRBJ1-4, the complete variable domain is DGGITQSPKYLFRKEGQNVTLSCEQNLNHDAMYWYRQDPGQGLRLIYYSQIVNDFQKGDIAEGYSVSREKKESFPLTVTSAQKNPTAFYLCASSIVTGHEKLFFGSGTQLSVL.

This clone was observed a single time. V and J are TRBV21-1 and TRBJ1-6. TRBV21-1 is reported as a pseudogene. This CDR3 comprises 12 residues. The CDR3 nucleotides read TGTGCCAGCGGGGGGGGGAGGTCACCCCTCCACTTT. As protein: CASGGGRSPLHF.

This chain links TRBV7-9 with TRBJ1-2; D unresolved. Deletions cut 1 base from V and 1 base from J, with 7 bases between. The CDR3 has 14 amino acids. Germline CDR1 is SEHNR and CDR2 is FQNEAQ (reference sequence). The chain's CDR3 is CASSLGQNNYGYTF. The CDR3 bases are TGTGCCAGCAGCTTAGGACAAAATAACTATGGCTACACCTTC.

The chain combines TRBV13 with TRBJ2-5; 13 bases are a match to TRBD2. The V segment lost 0 bases and the J segment 3 bases; nucleotides outside the gene matches: 4. Looked up from germline, CDR1 is PRHDT and CDR2 is FYEKMQ (reference sequence). CDR3 size: 17 residues. CDR3 bases: TGTGCCAGCAGCTTAGGCTTCGGACTAGCGGGGGAAGAGACCCAGTACTTC. Its translation is CASSLGFGLAGEETQYF.